This passage covers 17 T cell receptor beta chains from one sample sequenced in a study of blood T cell repertoires in COVID-19. TCRdb's copy holds only in-frame clones and misses some; the assay was immunoSEQ multiplex PCR. Among around 250,000 clones listed, around 86% were seen once. Sequenced material: peripheral blood. These receptors came from a woman of 80 years or more with COVID-19, enrolled during active disease.

The chain carries TRBV27 and TRBJ1-2, with 11 bases fitting TRBD1. The CDR3 runs 17 residues. Germline lookup yields CDR1 MNHEY and CDR2 SMNVEV (reference sequence). Trimming cost V 0 bases and J 6 bases; bases outside gene matches: 9. CDR3 in amino acids: CASSLSLRTGGRDGYTF. The CDR3 coding sequence is TGTGCCAGCAGTTTATCCCTTCGGACAGGGGGCAGGGATGGCTACACCTTC.

The chain uses TRBV6-1 and TRBJ1-5; tentatively, D is TRBD1 (6 bases). CDR3 length: 14 amino acids. The germline CDR1 and CDR2 sequences are MNHNS and SASEGT. Trimming took off 2 bases at V and 6 bases at J, with 11 bases between the two ends. The CDR3 sequence: CASSEFGGVQPQHF. The CDR3 region has the DNA TGTGCCAGCAGTGAATTTGGGGGCGTTCAGCCCCAGCATTTT.

The chain joins TRBV4-1 to TRBJ1-6; D possibly corresponds to TRBD1 (5 bases). The CDR3 extends over 15 amino acids. Deletions cut 1 base from V and 7 bases from J, with 11 bases between. Germline values: CDR1 MGHRA, CDR2 YSYEKL. The CDR3: CASSQVQGENSPLHF. DNA for the CDR3: TGCGCCAGCAGCCAAGTGCAGGGTGAAAATTCACCCCTCCACTTT.

V usage is TRBV4-1 and J usage is TRBJ1-6, with 9 bases identical to TRBD1. V shed 4 bases and J 8 bases; nucleotides not matched to a gene: 9. CDR1 MGHRA and CDR2 YSYEKL come from the germline V gene. The CDR3 consists of 16 residues. The CDR3 DNA reads TGCGCCAGCAGCCGGGACGGACAGGGGAAGGATTCACCCCTCCACTTT. Its protein product is CASSRDGQGKDSPLHF.

A few counts support this clone. V is TRBV28 and J is TRBJ1-2; TRBD1 matches at 9 bases. The CDR3 loop spans 15 amino acids. The V segment lost 6 bases and the J segment 4 bases; nucleotides outside the gene matches: 9. Germline values: CDR1 MDHEN, CDR2 SYDVKM. The CDR3, as DNA: TGTGCCAGCAGATCCGGGACAGGGCAACTCTATGGCTACACCTTC. Translated, it gives CASRSGTGQLYGYTF.

J is TRBJ2-5 and V is TRBV4-1; the match to TRBD2 covers 9 bases. Germline V gene data show CDR1 as MGHRA and CDR2 as YSYEKL. V was pared by 0 bases and J by 5 bases, with 13 bases of the junction left unmatched. CDR3 length: 18 amino acids. The CDR3 DNA reads TGCGCCAGCAGCCAAGACGCGTGGGCAGCGGGGGGAGGGGAGACCCAGTACTTC. This sequence encodes CASSQDAWAAGGGETQYF.

The genes are TRBV3-1 (or the pseudogene TRBV3-2) and TRBJ1-2; the D is unclear. The length of the CDR3 is 13 residues. V gave up 6 bases and J gave up 5 bases, with 13 bases separating them. CDR1 LGHDT and CDR2 YNNKEL come from the germline V gene (reference sequence). CDR3 sequence (DNA): TGTGCCAGCAGGGCGGAGGGCGGATATGGCTACACCTTC. It encodes CASRAEGGYGYTF.

In this sample, this clone turned up once. CDR3 loop: CASSLGTSGKSEQFF. CDR3 DNA: TGTGCCAGCAGCTTAGGGACTAGCGGGAAATCTGAGCAGTTCTTC. The rearrangement joins TRBV11-2 to TRBJ2-1, with 12 bases identical to TRBD2. The CDR3 is 15 amino acids. Germline assignment: CDR1 SGHAT and CDR2 FQNNGV. Trimming took 1 base from V and 9 from J; bases not matched to a gene: 4.

This clone was found a few times. The rearrangement joins TRBV5-4 to TRBJ1-4; D is ambiguous. V was pared by 1 base and J by 3 bases, with 4 bases between. There are 13 residues in the CDR3. Germline V CDR1 and CDR2: SGHNT, YYREEE (reference sequence). The CDR3 sequence: CASSLQANEKLFF. In nucleotides, the CDR3 is TGTGCCAGCAGCTTGCAGGCTAATGAAAAACTGTTTTTT.

The chain joins TRBV7-9 to TRBJ1-3; tentatively, D is TRBD1 (6 bases). V lost 4 bases and J 0 bases, leaving 16 bases between the germline ends. The CDR3 length is 17 residues. Germline V lookup: CDR1 SEHNR, CDR2 FQNEAQ (reference sequence). The DNA of the CDR3 is TGTGCCAGCAGCTCCTCCACAGGGCCAACCTCTGGAAACACCATATATTTT. Protein sequence: CASSSSTGPTSGNTIYF.

A word on this clone: Just one base apart from a much larger clone, this may be a read error. This rearrangement joins TRBV6-5 to TRBJ2-7; 9 bases are shared with TRBD1. V shed 1 base and J 1 base; nucleotides not matched to a gene: 5. Germline V gene sequence: CDR1 MNHEY, CDR2 SVGAGI. This CDR3 comprises 16 residues. CDR3 sequence: CASSYLRDRESYEQYF. The CDR3, as DNA: TGTGCCAGCAGTTACTTGAGGGACAGGGAGTCCTACGAGCAGTACTTC.

The V and J genes are TRBV27 and TRBJ2-1; 8 nucleotides agree with TRBD1. Germline values: CDR1 MNHEY, CDR2 SMNVEV (reference sequence). The CDR3 extends over 16 amino acids. V gave up 3 bases and J gave up 6 bases; unmatched junction bases: 10. CDR3 protein: CASSFGGQGAINEQFF. The CDR3 nucleotides read TGTGCCAGCAGTTTTGGGGGGCAGGGGGCGATCAATGAGCAGTTCTTC.

The V gene is TRBV6-5, the J gene TRBJ1-1; D ambiguous. Deletions cut 5 bases from V and 0 bases from J, with 13 bases between. The CDR3 sequence is 15 residues long. Germline V gene lookup returns CDR1 MNHEY and CDR2 SVGAGI. CDR3 in amino acids: CASSTPDNMNTEAFF. The CDR3 coding sequence is TGTGCCAGCAGTACACCCGACAACATGAACACTGAAGCTTTCTTT.

CDR3 coding DNA: TGTGCCAGCAGCTTAACGCAGGGGGGTCCCAAAAACATTCAGTACTTC. It yields the protein CASSLTQGGPKNIQYF. The V call is TRBV11-2, the J call TRBJ2-4, with a weak D call TRBD1 (7 bases). This CDR3 spans 16 amino acids. In germline, CDR1 is SGHAT, CDR2 FQNNGV. V was pared by 2 bases and J by 2 bases, with 13 bases between.

The J gene is TRBJ2-3, the V gene TRBV7-8; TRBD2 matches 12 bases. Germline V gene data show CDR1 as SGHVS and CDR2 as FQNEAQ. The trim removed 2 bases at V and 3 bases at J, leaving 6 bases unmatched. The CDR3 consists of 17 residues. The DNA of the CDR3 is TGTGCCAGCAGCTTACTTGGGACTAGCGGGTTAACAGATACGCAGTATTTT. Protein sequence: CASSLLGTSGLTDTQYF.

V and J are TRBV6-2 or TRBV6-3 and TRBJ1-6, with D uncertain. CDR1 is MNHEY, CDR2 SVGEGT, per germline. This CDR3 is built from 13 residues. Trimming shortened V by 1 base and J by 12 bases, and 10 bases separated the two germline ends. For the CDR3, the DNA is TGTGCCAGCAGTTACTTTGGCAGCGGACCCCTCCACTTT. Its protein product is CASSYFGSGPLHF.

This clone has a single count. The chain has TRBV5-1 and TRBJ2-2, with 12 bases that match TRBD2. V shed 7 bases, J shed 4 bases, and the junction held 5 bases outside the gene matches. The CDR3 has 15 residues. Germline CDR1 is SGHRS and CDR2 is YFSETQ. Written as DNA, the CDR3 is TGCGCCAGCCACGGACTAGCGGGGCCCACCGGGGAGCTGTTTTTT. Translation: CASHGLAGPTGELFF.